These 8 T cell receptor beta chains share one sample of origin, sequenced in a study of cytomegalovirus exposure and HLA in healthy donors. PCR primers comprised 60 Vbeta and 13 Jbeta primers. Clones were read by immunoSEQ multiplex PCR, and TCRdb kept only the in-frame ones, dropping some. The data contain approximately 190,000 clones, roughly 80% of them seen just once; the ten biggest clones take up approximately 3.9%. Sequenced input: PBMCs. The receptors derive from a man in his forties or fifties in good health and CMV-seronegative.

This chain connects TRBV5-6 to TRBJ1-2; possibly TRBD1 for D (6 bases). V gave up 4 bases and J gave up 4 bases, with 11 bases separating them. Germline V gene lookup returns CDR1 SGHDT and CDR2 YYEEEE. This CDR3 has 13 amino acids. In DNA, the CDR3 is TGTGCCAGCAGCCTGCCAGGGGTCTATGGCTACACCTTC. Amino acid sequence: CASSLPGVYGYTF.

The CDR3 nucleotides are TGCGCCAGCAGAAAACAGGACCTCTATAACGAGCAGTACTTC. Protein sequence: CASRKQDLYNEQYF. The J gene is TRBJ2-7, the V gene TRBV5-1, with a weak D call TRBD1 (5 bases). Trimming removed 5 bases at V and 5 bases at J, with 17 bases between. Germline CDR1 is SGHRS and CDR2 is YFSETQ. The CDR3 is 14 amino acids.

The chain combines TRBV10-3 with TRBJ2-7; a possible D gene is TRBD1 (5 bases). Germline V gives CDR1 ENHRY, CDR2 SYGVKD. Trimming left V 0 bases short and J 3 bases short, with 12 bases between. The CDR3 loop spans 15 amino acids. The CDR3 DNA reads TGTGCCATCAGTGAGTCGAACAGGCTGGACTACGAGCAGTACTTC. Its translation is CAISESNRLDYEQYF.

This chain joins TRBV18 and TRBJ2-5, with a possible D match to TRBD2 (5 bases). The CDR3 is 15 amino acids. V was trimmed by 2 bases and J by 1 base, leaving 11 bases between them. CDR1 is KGHSH and CDR2 is LQKENI in the germline V gene. The CDR3 DNA follows: TGTGCCAGCTCACCAGGGAGACTCACCCAAGAGACCCAGTACTTC. Protein: CASSPGRLTQETQYF.

This clone was counted a few times. A junction end diverges from the germline sequence, so it may reflect a read error. J is TRBJ2-7 and V is TRBV7-9, with TRBD1 as a possible D gene (6 bases). The CDR3 length is 14 residues. Per the germline V gene, CDR1 is SEHNR and CDR2 is FQNEAQ (reference sequence). CDR3 sequence (DNA): TGTTCCAGCAGCCTACAGGGCCCTGGGGGTGAGCAGTACTTC. It specifies CSSSLQGPGGEQYF.

Here the CDR3 reads CASSLKGAYSNQPQHF. The CDR3 nucleotides read TGTGCCAGCAGTTTAAAAGGAGCTTATAGCAATCAGCCCCAGCATTTT. V and J are TRBV6-5 and TRBJ1-5; D is uncertain. The germline V gene has CDR1 MNHEY and CDR2 SVGAGI. CDR3 length equals 16 residues. The germline V and J ends were trimmed by 4 bases and 0 bases, with 13 bases remaining between them.

The chain recombines TRBV6-1 with TRBJ2-5; 11 bases agree with TRBD1. V shed 5 bases and J 4 bases; nucleotides not matched to a gene: 6. Germline values: CDR1 MNHNS, CDR2 SASEGT. The CDR3 consists of 15 residues. The CDR3 nucleotides read TGTGCCAGCAGTACCTCCGGGACAGGGGGAGAGACCCAGTACTTC. As protein: CASSTSGTGGETQYF.

This CDR3 reads CASSFYGQGADQPQHF. For the CDR3, the DNA is TGTGCCAGCAGCTTTTATGGACAGGGCGCGGATCAGCCCCAGCATTTT. The rearrangement links TRBV7-2 to TRBJ1-5; 8 bases line up with TRBD1. The V gene's germline CDR1 is SGHTA and CDR2 FQGNSA. This CDR3 comprises 16 residues. The J segment lost 5 bases and the V segment lost 3 bases, leaving 9 bases of the junction unmatched.